The rows below give T cell receptor beta chains drawn from one sample of a study of blood T cell repertoires in COVID-19. This table comes from immunoSEQ multiplex PCR, and its TCRdb copy is limited to in-frame clones, with some not included. Of about 110,000 clones listed, roughly 84% were seen once; the top ten hold about 4%. Specimen: peripheral blood. The receptors shown here come from a human donor in a cohort sampled during active COVID-19. CDR3s include the opening cysteine and the closing phenylalanine or tryptophan. The D gene is left open where the match is weak. Clone size is given for some rows only: seen once, a few or many times, or a class if the clone is expanded.

j_gene: TRBJ2-3; v_gene: TRBV7-2; abundance: NA; d_gene: TRBD2; CDR3aa: CASSLLAGAITDTQYF; CDR3nt: TGTGCCAGCAGCTTACTAGCGGGCGCCATCACAGATACGCAGTATTTT
j_gene: TRBJ2-7; v_gene: TRBV9; abundance: NA; d_gene: TRBD1; CDR3aa: CASSVEGTGVYEQYF; CDR3nt: TGTGCCAGCAGCGTAGAGGGGACAGGGGTATACGAGCAGTACTTC
j_gene: TRBJ2-1; v_gene: TRBV18; abundance: NA; d_gene: NA; CDR3aa: CASSPPNSGDNEQFF; CDR3nt: TGTGCCAGCTCACCACCTAATAGCGGAGACAATGAGCAGTTCTTC
j_gene: TRBJ2-3; v_gene: TRBV28; abundance: few; d_gene: TRBD2; CDR3aa: CASSPSGSGTDTQYF; CDR3nt: TGTGCCAGCAGCCCTAGCGGGAGTGGCACAGATACGCAGTATTTT
j_gene: TRBJ2-2; v_gene: TRBV11-2; abundance: NA; d_gene: TRBD2; CDR3aa: CASSRGLAANTGELFF; CDR3nt: TGTGCCAGCAGCAGGGGACTAGCGGCGAACACCGGGGAGCTGTTTTTT
j_gene: TRBJ2-1; v_gene: TRBV3-1/TRBV3-2; abundance: NA; d_gene: TRBD2; CDR3aa: CASSHPSGRIEQFF; CDR3nt: TGTGCCAGCAGCCATCCTAGCGGGAGGATTGAGCAGTTCTTC
j_gene: TRBJ2-7; v_gene: TRBV5-4; abundance: NA; d_gene: TRBD1; CDR3aa: CASSPSQGAHEQYF; CDR3nt: TGTGCCAGCAGCCCTTCCCAGGGGGCTCACGAGCAGTACTTC
j_gene: TRBJ2-1; v_gene: TRBV7-2; abundance: NA; d_gene: NA; CDR3aa: CASSLAPGSYNEQFF; CDR3nt: TGTGCCAGCAGCTTAGCGCCCGGGAGTTACAATGAGCAGTTCTTC
j_gene: TRBJ2-3; v_gene: TRBV7-2; abundance: NA; d_gene: NA; CDR3aa: CASSFTEADTQYF; CDR3nt: TGTGCCAGCAGCTTTACGGAGGCAGATACGCAGTATTTT
j_gene: TRBJ2-1; v_gene: TRBV2; abundance: NA; d_gene: NA; CDR3aa: CASSARVVGNEQFF; CDR3nt: TGTGCCAGCAGTGCCCGAGTCGTTGGCAATGAGCAGTTCTTC
j_gene: TRBJ2-2; v_gene: TRBV18; abundance: few; d_gene: TRBD2; CDR3aa: CASSLLAEATGELFF; CDR3nt: TGTGCCAGCTCACTACTAGCGGAGGCCACCGGGGAGCTGTTTTTT
j_gene: TRBJ2-2; v_gene: TRBV12-5; abundance: few; d_gene: NA; CDR3aa: CASGFGGAVTGELFF; CDR3nt: TGTGCTAGTGGTTTCGGGGGAGCGGTCACCGGGGAGCTGTTTTTT
j_gene: TRBJ1-4; v_gene: TRBV5-4; abundance: NA; d_gene: NA; CDR3aa: CASSDRFNEKLFF; CDR3nt: TGTGCCAGCTCCGACAGGTTTAATGAAAAACTGTTTTTT
j_gene: TRBJ2-2; v_gene: TRBV5-1; abundance: NA; d_gene: TRBD2; CDR3aa: CASSLGLAGQLANTGELFF; CDR3nt: TGCGCCAGCAGCTTGGGACTAGCGGGACAACTCGCGAACACCGGGGAGCTGTTTTTT
j_gene: TRBJ1-2; v_gene: TRBV5-6; abundance: NA; d_gene: TRBD1; CDR3aa: CASSPGQGNYGYTF; CDR3nt: TGTGCCAGCAGCCCCGGACAGGGGAACTATGGCTACACCTTC
j_gene: TRBJ2-1; v_gene: TRBV2; abundance: NA; d_gene: NA; CDR3aa: CASSVEGEQFF; CDR3nt: TGTGCCAGCAGTGTTGAGGGTGAGCAGTTCTTC
j_gene: TRBJ2-3; v_gene: TRBV18; abundance: NA; d_gene: NA; CDR3aa: CASSLTIADTDTQYF; CDR3nt: TGTGCCAGCTCACTTACGATAGCGGACACAGATACGCAGTATTTT
j_gene: TRBJ2-2; v_gene: TRBV6-2/TRBV6-3; abundance: NA; d_gene: TRBD2; CDR3aa: CASSGLAGRDTGELFF; CDR3nt: TGTGCCAGCAGTGGGCTAGCGGGACGGGACACCGGGGAGCTGTTTTTT
j_gene: TRBJ1-1; v_gene: TRBV10-3; abundance: NA; d_gene: NA; CDR3aa: CAISESSGGSTEAFF; CDR3nt: TGTGCCATCAGTGAGTCTAGTGGGGGGAGTACTGAAGCTTTCTTT
j_gene: TRBJ1-6; v_gene: TRBV18; abundance: NA; d_gene: TRBD1; CDR3aa: CASSPPDRVSPLHF; CDR3nt: TGTGCCAGCTCACCACCCGACAGGGTTTCACCCCTCCACTTT
j_gene: TRBJ1-6; v_gene: TRBV4-2; abundance: NA; d_gene: NA; CDR3aa: CASSQDPGVGSPLHF; CDR3nt: TGTGCCAGCAGCCAAGATCCAGGGGTAGGGTCACCCCTCCACTTT
j_gene: TRBJ2-2; v_gene: TRBV18; abundance: NA; d_gene: NA; CDR3aa: CASSSGNTGELFF; CDR3nt: TGTGCCAGCTCATCCGGGAACACCGGGGAGCTGTTTTTT
j_gene: TRBJ1-1; v_gene: TRBV5-1; abundance: NA; d_gene: NA; CDR3aa: CASSLGQPTEAFF; CDR3nt: TGCGCCAGCAGCTTGGGACAGCCGACTGAAGCTTTCTTT
j_gene: TRBJ1-1; v_gene: TRBV29-1; abundance: once; d_gene: TRBD1; CDR3aa: CSVESDRGLTEAFF; CDR3nt: TGCAGCGTTGAATCCGACAGGGGGCTTACTGAAGCTTTCTTT
j_gene: TRBJ1-2; v_gene: TRBV12-3/TRBV12-4; abundance: once; d_gene: NA; CDR3aa: CASSSSGYGYTF; CDR3nt: TGTGCCAGCAGTTCCTCAGGCTATGGCTACACCTTC
j_gene: TRBJ1-1; v_gene: TRBV14; abundance: NA; d_gene: TRBD1; CDR3aa: CASSLGTGRIVRYTEAFF; CDR3nt: TGTGCCAGCAGCCTCGGGACAGGAAGGATCGTTCGGTACACTGAAGCTTTCTTT
j_gene: TRBJ1-1; v_gene: TRBV10-3; abundance: once; d_gene: TRBD1; CDR3aa: CAIRDRQEAFF; CDR3nt: TGTGCCATCAGGGACAGGCAAGAAGCTTTCTTT
j_gene: TRBJ1-4; v_gene: TRBV7-3; abundance: once; d_gene: NA; CDR3aa: CASSLNGGNEKLFF; CDR3nt: TGTGCCAGCAGCTTAAACGGCGGGAATGAAAAACTGTTTTTT
j_gene: TRBJ2-5; v_gene: TRBV5-1; abundance: NA; d_gene: TRBD2; CDR3aa: CASSAPGLAGVGEKETQYF; CDR3nt: TGCGCCAGCAGCGCCCCGGGACTAGCGGGAGTGGGGGAAAAAGAGACCCAGTACTTC
j_gene: TRBJ1-2; v_gene: TRBV6-2/TRBV6-3; abundance: NA; d_gene: TRBD1; CDR3aa: CASSYSLDRGNGYTF; CDR3nt: TGTGCCAGCAGTTACTCTCTGGACAGGGGGAATGGCTACACCTTC
j_gene: TRBJ2-3; v_gene: TRBV5-1; abundance: NA; d_gene: TRBD2; CDR3aa: CASSNIAGGVGDTQYF; CDR3nt: TGCGCCAGCAGCAACATAGCGGGAGGCGTGGGAGATACGCAGTATTTT
j_gene: TRBJ2-6; v_gene: TRBV7-2; abundance: NA; d_gene: TRBD2; CDR3aa: CASSLFSGRTTGANVLTF; CDR3nt: TGTGCCAGCAGCTTATTCAGCGGGAGGACCACTGGGGCCAACGTCCTGACTTTC
j_gene: TRBJ1-2; v_gene: TRBV19; abundance: NA; d_gene: NA; CDR3aa: CASSPDRVRVDYTF; CDR3nt: TGTGCCAGTAGCCCCGACCGGGTTCGGGTTGACTACACCTTC
j_gene: TRBJ1-4; v_gene: TRBV5-1; abundance: NA; d_gene: TRBD1; CDR3aa: CASSPGQGGEKLFF; CDR3nt: TGCGCCAGCAGCCCGGGACAGGGGGGTGAAAAACTGTTTTTT
j_gene: TRBJ2-2; v_gene: TRBV5-4; abundance: NA; d_gene: TRBD2; CDR3aa: CASSSSGNTGELFF; CDR3nt: TGTGCCAGCAGCTCTAGCGGAAACACCGGGGAGCTGTTTTTT
j_gene: TRBJ2-5; v_gene: TRBV5-1; abundance: NA; d_gene: TRBD1; CDR3aa: CASSGTGGTETQYF; CDR3nt: TGCGCCAGCAGCGGAACAGGGGGCACAGAGACCCAGTACTTC
j_gene: TRBJ2-7; v_gene: TRBV28; abundance: few; d_gene: NA; CDR3aa: CASSVNRAYEQYF; CDR3nt: TGTGCCAGCAGTGTCAACAGGGCCTACGAGCAGTACTTC
j_gene: TRBJ1-3; v_gene: TRBV5-1; abundance: NA; d_gene: NA; CDR3aa: CASSVGGGGLSGNTIYF; CDR3nt: TGCGCCAGCAGCGTCGGTGGGGGAGGTTTATCTGGAAACACCATATATTTT
j_gene: TRBJ2-1; v_gene: TRBV4-1; abundance: NA; d_gene: TRBD2; CDR3aa: CASSRTSGTYNEQFF; CDR3nt: TGCGCCAGCAGCCGAACTAGCGGGACCTACAATGAGCAGTTCTTC
j_gene: TRBJ2-2; v_gene: TRBV28; abundance: NA; d_gene: NA; CDR3aa: CATKLPKGQGNTGELFF; CDR3nt: TGTGCCACTAAACTCCCAAAGGGGCAGGGCAACACCGGGGAGCTGTTTTTT
j_gene: TRBJ1-2; v_gene: TRBV27; abundance: NA; d_gene: TRBD1; CDR3aa: CASSLGVWQGDIRGYTF; CDR3nt: TGTGCCAGCAGTTTAGGGGTTTGGCAGGGGGACATACGGGGCTACACCTTC
j_gene: TRBJ1-1; v_gene: TRBV2; abundance: NA; d_gene: TRBD1; CDR3aa: CASSEQGTGEAFF; CDR3nt: TGTGCCAGCAGTGAACAAGGGACAGGGGAAGCTTTCTTT
j_gene: TRBJ1-1; v_gene: TRBV10-3; abundance: NA; d_gene: NA; CDR3aa: CAISEPGTSNTEAFF; CDR3nt: TGTGCCATCAGTGAGCCCGGGACATCGAACACTGAAGCTTTCTTT
j_gene: TRBJ2-1; v_gene: TRBV2; abundance: NA; d_gene: TRBD2; CDR3aa: CASRSSSGSSNEQFF; CDR3nt: TGTGCCAGCAGATCCTCTAGCGGGAGTAGCAATGAGCAGTTCTTC
j_gene: TRBJ1-5; v_gene: TRBV6-5; abundance: NA; d_gene: TRBD1; CDR3aa: CASSPGTGPGQPQHF; CDR3nt: TGTGCCAGCAGTCCCGGGACAGGGCCCGGCCAGCCCCAGCATTTT
j_gene: TRBJ2-2; v_gene: TRBV7-2; abundance: NA; d_gene: NA; CDR3aa: CASSSPPGLSPGELFF; CDR3nt: TGTGCCAGCAGCTCCCCCCCGGGACTCTCCCCCGGGGAGCTGTTTTTT
j_gene: TRBJ2-6; v_gene: TRBV5-8; abundance: NA; d_gene: TRBD2; CDR3aa: CASSWRGAGANVLTF; CDR3nt: TGTGCCAGCAGCTGGCGGGGGGCTGGGGCCAACGTCCTGACTTTC
j_gene: TRBJ1-5; v_gene: TRBV7-2; abundance: NA; d_gene: NA; CDR3aa: CASSLGGDASNQPQHF; CDR3nt: TGTGCCAGCAGCTTAGGGGGGGATGCGAGCAATCAGCCCCAGCATTTT
j_gene: TRBJ2-7; v_gene: TRBV6-5; abundance: NA; d_gene: TRBD2; CDR3aa: CASASSGSLYEQYF; CDR3nt: TGTGCCAGCGCCTCTAGCGGGAGCCTCTACGAGCAGTACTTC
j_gene: TRBJ1-5; v_gene: TRBV10-3; abundance: NA; d_gene: TRBD1; CDR3aa: CAISGGQGNNQPQHF; CDR3nt: TGTGCCATCAGTGGGGGACAGGGTAATAATCAGCCCCAGCATTTT
j_gene: TRBJ1-3; v_gene: TRBV11-2; abundance: once; d_gene: NA; CDR3aa: CASSWNRILSGNTIYF; CDR3nt: TGTGCCAGCAGCTGGAACAGAATTCTCTCTGGAAACACCATATATTTT
j_gene: TRBJ1-5; v_gene: TRBV6-2/TRBV6-3; abundance: NA; d_gene: NA; CDR3aa: CASSYPVITVGNQPQHF; CDR3nt: TGTGCCAGCAGTTACCCCGTTATTACAGTGGGCAATCAGCCCCAGCATTTT
j_gene: TRBJ1-6; v_gene: TRBV6-5; abundance: few; d_gene: NA; CDR3aa: CASSYSSGGDNSPLHF; CDR3nt: TGTGCCAGCAGTTACTCGTCAGGAGGGGATAATTCACCCCTCCACTTT
j_gene: TRBJ2-7; v_gene: TRBV27; abundance: once; d_gene: TRBD2; CDR3aa: CASRRGSGTPGDEQYF; CDR3nt: TGTGCCAGTCGTCGGGGTAGCGGGACCCCCGGGGACGAGCAGTACTTC
j_gene: TRBJ2-3; v_gene: TRBV24-1; abundance: NA; d_gene: TRBD2; CDR3aa: CATSDTGLAGLFTYTQYF; CDR3nt: TGTGCCACCAGTGATACGGGACTAGCGGGGCTCTTCACATATACGCAGTATTTT
j_gene: TRBJ1-5; v_gene: TRBV30; abundance: NA; d_gene: TRBD1; CDR3aa: CAWSVTGGNQPQHF; CDR3nt: TGTGCCTGGAGTGTGACAGGGGGCAATCAGCCCCAGCATTTT
j_gene: TRBJ2-2; v_gene: TRBV7-6; abundance: NA; d_gene: NA; CDR3aa: CASSAGTLYTGELFF; CDR3nt: TGTGCCAGCAGCGCCGGGACTTTGTATACCGGGGAGCTGTTTTTT
j_gene: TRBJ1-1; v_gene: TRBV7-2; abundance: NA; d_gene: TRBD1; CDR3aa: CASSSQQGAHTEAFF; CDR3nt: TGTGCCAGCAGCTCGCAACAGGGGGCCCACACTGAAGCTTTCTTT
j_gene: TRBJ2-7; v_gene: TRBV12-3/TRBV12-4; abundance: once; d_gene: NA; CDR3aa: CASSTGIYEQYF; CDR3nt: TGTGCCAGCAGTACAGGGATCTACGAGCAGTACTTC